The clone carrying this T cell receptor (beta chain) was picked up a small number of times. The sample belongs to a study of identical twins. TCRdb re-called the 5' RACE reads through MiXCR, storing one row per CDR3 protein. The sample holds roughly 500,000 distinct CDR3 sequences, 22% seen once. In germline, CDR1 is SGHRS, CDR2 YFSETQ. V lost 1 base and J lost 6, with 10 bases in between. The CDR3 contains 14 residues. These data also formed part of another study, on T cells expressing NK-cell markers.

Sequencing used CD4+ T cells sorted from blood. V and J are TRBV5-1 and TRBJ1-4; D unclear. This TCR was sampled from a woman aged 18-35 years in good health. This CDR3 is CASSLQEMDEKLFF. CDR3 DNA sequence: TGCGCCAGCAGCTTGCAGGAGATGGATGAAAAACTGTTTTTT.